These 6 T cell receptor beta chains originate from one sample sequenced in a study of cytomegalovirus exposure and HLA in healthy donors. The PCR ran on 60 Vbeta and 13 Jbeta primers. Sequenced by immunoSEQ multiplex PCR; TCRdb stores in-frame clones only, minus some. The sample carries 75,000 to 90,000 clones, 79% recorded once. The specimen was PBMCs. Receptor source: a woman in her thirties or forties in good health and CMV-seropositive.

Here the CDR3 DNA reads TGTGCCAGCAGCTGGGACAGTAACTATGGCTACACCTTC. It specifies CASSWDSNYGYTF. The V and J genes are TRBV7-9 and TRBJ1-2, with 7 bases lining up with TRBD1. This CDR3 spans 13 amino acids. Germline lookup yields CDR1 SEHNR and CDR2 FQNEAQ (reference sequence). V lost 4 bases to trimming and J lost 1 base; unmatched junction nucleotides: 0.

The V gene is TRBV5-1, the J gene TRBJ2-7; D possibly corresponds to TRBD2 (7 bases). CDR1 SGHRS and CDR2 YFSETQ come from the germline V gene. Trimming took off 4 bases at V and 0 bases at J, with 20 bases between the two ends. The CDR3 is 17 amino acids. The CDR3 is CASSPLGGQSFSYEQYF. The CDR3, as DNA: TGCGCCAGCAGCCCCCTGGGGGGGCAGAGCTTCTCCTACGAGCAGTACTTC.

This sequence joins TRBV6-6 and TRBJ2-1, with D possibly TRBD2 on 5 matching bases. The CDR3 spans 15 residues. V was shortened by 5 bases and J by 3 bases, with 14 bases between the two germline ends. Germline lookup yields CDR1 MNHNY and CDR2 SVGAGI (reference sequence). The CDR3 loop reads CASSHGQEVYNEQFF. The CDR3, as DNA: TGTGCCAGCAGTCATGGGCAGGAGGTCTACAATGAGCAGTTCTTC.

The chain couples TRBV25-1 to TRBJ1-2; TRBD1 matches 9 bases. The germline CDR1 and CDR2 sequences are MGHDK and SYGVNS. This CDR3 is 14 amino acids long. J was trimmed by 7 bases and V by 4 bases; bases with no gene match: 7. CDR3 bases: TGTGCCAGCAGTGCCAGGGACAGGGTGTCTGGCTACACCTTC. This gives the protein CASSARDRVSGYTF.

This chain links TRBV5-8 with TRBJ2-5; D call uncertain. The germline V gene encodes CDR1 SGHTS and CDR2 YDEGEE. With 4 bases removed from V and 5 bases from J, the gap between germline ends came to 9 bases. This CDR3 comprises 12 residues. The CDR3 DNA reads TGTGCCAGCAGCCCCCAGTCGGAGACCCAGTACTTC. This sequence encodes CASSPQSETQYF.

This CDR3 is CASRGWGGNEQYF. The CDR3 DNA reads TGTGCCAGCAGAGGATGGGGCGGGAACGAGCAGTACTTC. This chain links TRBV2 with TRBJ2-7; TRBD2 is a possible D gene (6 bases). Germline CDR1 and CDR2: SNHLY and FYNNEI. V was pared by 6 bases and J by 5 bases, with 14 bases between. This CDR3 spans 13 amino acids.